This T cell receptor (beta chain) derives from a study of control samples from healthy donors and cancer patients. The CDR3 consists of 16 residues. Trimming cost V 3 bases and J 7 bases, with 21 bases left between them. CDR1 is KGHSH, CDR2 LQKENI, per germline. Note on this clone: Other DNA sequences in this specimen translate into the identical CDR3.

Sequencing was performed with immunoSEQ multiplex PCR; in TCRdb, only in-frame clones are kept and a portion is missing. The data show 170,000 or so clones, roughly 93% seen once. The origin of this receptor is a man aged 18 to 35 in good health. Sequencing was carried out using blood. This chain joins TRBV18 and TRBJ1-1, with D tentatively TRBD1 (5 bases). The CDR3 nucleotides are TGTGCCAGCTCACCGCAGGCCCCGGGATCGGGGGATGAAGCTTTCTTT. Its protein is CASSPQAPGSGDEAFF.